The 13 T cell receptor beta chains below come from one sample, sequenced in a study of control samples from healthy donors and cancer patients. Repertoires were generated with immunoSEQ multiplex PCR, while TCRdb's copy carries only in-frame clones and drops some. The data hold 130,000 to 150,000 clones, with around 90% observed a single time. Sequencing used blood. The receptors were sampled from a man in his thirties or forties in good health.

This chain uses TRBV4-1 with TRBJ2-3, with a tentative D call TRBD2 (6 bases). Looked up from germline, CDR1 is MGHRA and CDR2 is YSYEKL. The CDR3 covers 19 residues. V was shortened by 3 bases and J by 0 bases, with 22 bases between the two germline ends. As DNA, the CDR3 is TGCGCCAGCAGCCACCAAGAAACCTTTCGGCGGGGTAGCACAGATACGCAGTATTTT. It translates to CASSHQETFRRGSTDTQYF.

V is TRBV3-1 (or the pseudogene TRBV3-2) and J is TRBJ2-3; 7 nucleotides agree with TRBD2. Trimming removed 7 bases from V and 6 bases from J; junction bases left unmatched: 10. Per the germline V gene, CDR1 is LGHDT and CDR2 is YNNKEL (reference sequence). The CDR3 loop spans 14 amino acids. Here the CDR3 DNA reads TGTGCCAGCAACGCTGCGGGAGTAAGCGATACGCAGTATTTT. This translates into CASNAAGVSDTQYF.

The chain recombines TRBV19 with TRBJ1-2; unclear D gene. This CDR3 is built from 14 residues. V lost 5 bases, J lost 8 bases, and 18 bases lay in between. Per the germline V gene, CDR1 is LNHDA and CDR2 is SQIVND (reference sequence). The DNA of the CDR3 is TGTGCCAGTAGTCCTGCCGGGGATTCGAGGGGCTACACCTTC. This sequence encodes CASSPAGDSRGYTF.

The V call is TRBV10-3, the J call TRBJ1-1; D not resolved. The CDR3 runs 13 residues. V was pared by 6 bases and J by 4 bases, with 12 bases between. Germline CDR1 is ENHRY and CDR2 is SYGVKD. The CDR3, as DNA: TGTGCCATCAGAAGGTCCGATGGCACTGAAGCTTTCTTT. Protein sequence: CAIRRSDGTEAFF.

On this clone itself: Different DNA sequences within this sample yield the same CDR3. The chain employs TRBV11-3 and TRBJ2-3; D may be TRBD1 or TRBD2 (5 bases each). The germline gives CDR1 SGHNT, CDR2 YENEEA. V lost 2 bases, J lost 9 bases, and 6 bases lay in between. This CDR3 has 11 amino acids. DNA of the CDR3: TGTGCCAGCAGCTTAAGGGACACGCAGTATTTT. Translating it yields CASSLRDTQYF.

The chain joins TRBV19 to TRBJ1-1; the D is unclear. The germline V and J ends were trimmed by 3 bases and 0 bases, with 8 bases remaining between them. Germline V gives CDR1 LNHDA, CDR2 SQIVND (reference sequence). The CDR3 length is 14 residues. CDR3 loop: CASSMDGMNTEAFF. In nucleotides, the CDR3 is TGTGCCAGTAGTATGGACGGCATGAACACTGAAGCTTTCTTT.

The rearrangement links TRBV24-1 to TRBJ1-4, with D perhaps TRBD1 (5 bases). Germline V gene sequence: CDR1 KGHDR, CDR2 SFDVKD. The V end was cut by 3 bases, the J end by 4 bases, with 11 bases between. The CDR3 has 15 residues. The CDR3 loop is CATSDRDADNEKLFF. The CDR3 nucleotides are TGTGCCACCAGTGATCGGGACGCCGATAATGAAAAACTGTTTTTT.

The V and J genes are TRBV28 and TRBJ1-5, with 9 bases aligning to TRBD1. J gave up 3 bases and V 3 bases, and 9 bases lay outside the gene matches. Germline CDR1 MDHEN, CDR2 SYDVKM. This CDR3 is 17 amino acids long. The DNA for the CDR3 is TGTGCCAGCAGTTTCCCGGGACAGGGAAACTCCAATCAGCCCCAGCATTTT. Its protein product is CASSFPGQGNSNQPQHF.

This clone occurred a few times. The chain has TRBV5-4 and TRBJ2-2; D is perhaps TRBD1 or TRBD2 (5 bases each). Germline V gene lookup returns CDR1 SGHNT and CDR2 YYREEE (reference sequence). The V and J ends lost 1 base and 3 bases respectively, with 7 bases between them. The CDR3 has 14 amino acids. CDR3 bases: TGTGCCAGCAGCTTGCAGGGACACACCGGGGAGCTGTTTTTT. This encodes CASSLQGHTGELFF.

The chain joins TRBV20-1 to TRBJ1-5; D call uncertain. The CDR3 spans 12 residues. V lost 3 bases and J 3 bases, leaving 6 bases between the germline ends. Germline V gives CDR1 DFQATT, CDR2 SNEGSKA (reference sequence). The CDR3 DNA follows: TGCAGTGCTAGTAACACCAATCAGCCCCAGCATTTT. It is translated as CSASNTNQPQHF.

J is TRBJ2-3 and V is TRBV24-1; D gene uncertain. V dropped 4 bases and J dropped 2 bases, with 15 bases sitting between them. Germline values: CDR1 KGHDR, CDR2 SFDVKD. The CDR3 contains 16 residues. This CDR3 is CATSEGVGWDTDTQYF. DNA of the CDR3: TGTGCCACCAGTGAGGGCGTCGGGTGGGACACAGATACGCAGTATTTT.

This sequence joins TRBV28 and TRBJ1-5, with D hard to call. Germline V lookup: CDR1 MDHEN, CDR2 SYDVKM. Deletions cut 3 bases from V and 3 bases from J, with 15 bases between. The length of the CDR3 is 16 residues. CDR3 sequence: CASSFVPGRNNQPQHF. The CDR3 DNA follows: TGTGCCAGCAGTTTTGTCCCCGGCCGGAACAATCAGCCCCAGCATTTT.

The CDR3 region is CATSDPGTGPYNEQFF. The CDR3 DNA sequence: TGTGCCACCAGTGACCCGGGGACAGGGCCCTACAATGAGCAGTTCTTC. The V call is TRBV24-1, the J call TRBJ2-1; 9 bases map to TRBD1. CDR1 KGHDR and CDR2 SFDVKD come from the germline V gene. Trimming at V came to 4 bases and at J to 2 bases, leaving 5 bases not matched to a gene. The CDR3 runs 16 residues.